The entry that follows covers one T cell receptor (beta chain) sequence. Clones were read by immunoSEQ multiplex PCR, and TCRdb kept only the in-frame ones, dropping some. The table lists about 180,000 clones, 86% of them singletons. Germline loops: CDR1 KGHSH, CDR2 LQKENI. J was trimmed by 4 bases and V by 1 base; bases with no gene match: 8. The CDR3 runs 16 residues. This sample was included in a study of blood T cell repertoires in COVID-19. Study overall: The analysed material was cDNA or gDNA that came from T cells, B-cell-depleted T cells, or PBMCs.

The J gene is TRBJ2-3, the V gene TRBV18, with 7 bases aligning to TRBD2. Sequencing was performed on peripheral blood. The sequence derives from a woman in her 30s with active or convalescent COVID-19. The CDR3 loop reads CASSPRNGRSADTQYF. The DNA of the CDR3 is TGTGCCAGCTCACCACGGAACGGGAGGTCTGCAGATACGCAGTATTTT.